These T cell receptor beta chains were read from a single sample in a study of OX40 agonist ivuxolimab in advanced cancers. Data came from immunoSEQ multiplex PCR; TCRdb stores just in-frame clones and leaves some out. Among tens of thousands of clones listed, 91% were seen once. This material consisted of CD4+ or CD8+ T cells sorted from blood, taken in a trial of the OX40 agonist ivuxolimab. The receptors stem from an adult with an advanced solid tumor such as melanoma, head and neck, liver or kidney cancer. CDR3s include the opening cysteine and the closing phenylalanine or tryptophan. D genes are given only for firm matches. Expanded clones are given a class, and other clones once, few, many or no size at all.

- | - | TRBJ2-3 | TRBV30 | CAWTGLTDTQYF | TGTGCCTGGACAGGTCTCACAGATACGCAGTATTTT
- | - | TRBJ1-2 | TRBV2 | CASFYREGYTF | TGTGCCAGCTTCTACAGGGAGGGCTACACCTTC
- | - | TRBJ2-4 | TRBV11-2 | CASRPGIQSKNIQYF | TGTGCCAGCCGGCCAGGGATCCAATCCAAAAACATTCAGTACTTC
TRBD2 | - | TRBJ2-1 | TRBV7-6 | CASSLAAGANEQFF | TGTGCCAGCAGCTTAGCGGCGGGAGCCAATGAGCAGTTCTTC
TRBD1 | - | TRBJ2-5 | TRBV27 | CASSPGTGAQETQYF | TGTGCCAGCAGTCCCGGGACAGGGGCCCAAGAGACCCAGTACTTC
- | - | TRBJ2-7 | TRBV20-1 | CSARVGYEQYF | TGCAGTGCTAGAGTGGGTTACGAGCAGTACTTC
- | - | TRBJ2-7 | TRBV30 | CAYSGGGFHEQYF | TGTGCCTATTCTGGGGGAGGATTCCACGAGCAGTACTTC
- | - | TRBJ2-2 | TRBV19 | CASSIGGNTGELFF | TGTGCCAGTAGTATAGGGGGGAACACCGGGGAGCTGTTTTTT
- | - | TRBJ2-5 | TRBV7-9 | CASREGLRGRNQVTQYF | TGTGCCAGCAGGGAAGGGTTAAGGGGCCGAAATCAAGTGACCCAGTACTTC
TRBD2 | - | TRBJ2-7 | TRBV15 | CATSRDLGTSGIYEQYF | TGTGCCACCAGCAGAGATTTAGGGACTAGCGGGATCTACGAGCAGTACTTC
- | - | TRBJ2-1 | TRBV5-1 | CASSSQTGRQFSYNEQFF | TGCGCCAGCAGCTCACAAACCGGTAGACAGTTCTCCTACAATGAGCAGTTCTTC
TRBD1 | - | TRBJ2-5 | TRBV18 | CASSPLWLRDSLQETQYF | TGTGCCAGCTCACCACTCTGGCTAAGGGACAGCCTCCAAGAGACCCAGTACTTC
- | - | TRBJ2-7 | TRBV25-1 | CASSHSPGHEQYF | TGTGCCAGCAGTCATTCCCCAGGACACGAGCAGTACTTC
TRBD1 | - | TRBJ1-4 | TRBV5-1 | CASSPGQFNEKLFF | TGCGCCAGCAGCCCGGGACAGTTTAATGAAAAACTGTTTTTT
- | - | TRBJ1-1 | TRBV14 | CASSQDFGRTEAFF | TGTGCCAGCAGCCAAGATTTCGGGAGAACTGAAGCTTTCTTT
- | - | TRBJ2-1 | TRBV7-9 | CASSPGTYFEQFF | TGTGCCAGCAGCCCCGGGACCTACTTCGAGCAGTTCTTC
- | - | TRBJ1-4 | TRBV15 | CATSGPERIGDEKLFF | TGTGCCACCAGCGGTCCGGAAAGGATTGGAGATGAAAAACTGTTTTTT
- | - | TRBJ2-6 | TRBV19 | CASNVQTISGANVLTF | TGTGCCAGTAATGTGCAGACCATATCTGGGGCCAACGTCCTGACTTTC
- | - | TRBJ2-7 | TRBV29-1 | CSVGRVYEQYF | TGCAGCGTTGGCAGGGTCTACGAGCAGTACTTC
- | - | TRBJ1-2 | TRBV30 | CAWSVQPPPEGNYGYTF | TGTGCCTGGAGTGTACAGCCCCCACCTGAAGGAAACTATGGCTACACCTTC
- | - | TRBJ2-7 | TRBV10-3 | CAISETSRYEQYF | TGTGCCATCAGTGAGACTAGCCGCTACGAGCAGTACTTC
TRBD2 | - | TRBJ2-1 | TRBV9 | CASSVEVAGLGGEQFF | TGTGCCAGCAGCGTAGAAGTAGCGGGACTTGGAGGTGAGCAGTTCTTC
- | - | TRBJ1-1 | TRBV7-9 | CASTPRSGNTEAFF | TGTGCCAGCACCCCCCGGAGTGGGAACACTGAAGCTTTCTTT
- | - | TRBJ2-3 | TRBV5-4 | CASSSGMARASTDTQYF | TGTGCCAGCAGCTCTGGCATGGCGAGAGCATCCACGGATACGCAGTATTTT
- | once | TRBJ1-4 | TRBV9 | CASSVGANNEKLFF | TGTGCCAGCAGCGTAGGGGCTAATAATGAAAAACTGTTTTTT
TRBD2 | few | TRBJ2-3 | TRBV4-1 | CASSRASGNTDTQYF | TGCGCCAGCTCACGGGCTAGCGGAAACACAGATACGCAGTATTTT
- | - | TRBJ2-7 | TRBV20-1 | CSARRVDEQYF | TGCAGTGCTAGGAGGGTAGACGAGCAGTACTTC
- | - | TRBJ1-3 | TRBV6-1 | CASSEAEGGGSGNTIYF | TGTGCCAGCAGTGAAGCCGAAGGGGGGGGCTCTGGAAACACCATATATTTT
- | - | TRBJ2-7 | TRBV6-5 | CASSRGPFYEQYF | TGTGCCAGCAGCCGAGGACCGTTCTACGAGCAGTACTTC
- | - | TRBJ2-2 | TRBV4-1 | CASSQGTVLTGELFF | TGCGCCAGCAGCCAAGGGACAGTACTCACCGGGGAGCTGTTTTTT
- | - | TRBJ2-7 | TRBV9 | CASSVGGASSYEQYF | TGTGCCAGCAGCGTAGGGGGGGCGAGCTCCTACGAGCAGTACTTC
- | - | TRBJ2-4 | TRBV5-6 | CASSLGLATGNIQYF | TGTGCCAGCAGCTTGGGGCTAGCGACCGGAAACATTCAGTACTTC
- | - | TRBJ2-5 | TRBV10-2 | CASSMASGETQYF | TGCGCCAGCTCGATGGCGTCTGGAGAGACCCAGTACTTC
- | - | TRBJ1-1 | TRBV5-1 | CASSLGGMNTEAFF | TGCGCCAGCAGCTTGGGAGGGATGAACACTGAAGCTTTCTTT
- | - | TRBJ1-1 | TRBV18 | CASSPLPQGGNTEAFF | TGTGCCAGCTCACCCCTACCACAGGGCGGGAACACTGAAGCTTTCTTT
- | - | TRBJ2-3 | TRBV7-3 | CASSSYPGTEGQYF | TGTGCCAGCAGCTCATACCCCGGGACCGAGGGGCAGTATTTT
- | - | TRBJ2-7 | TRBV12-1 | CANPLTTGLIVYEQYF | TGTGCCAACCCTCTTACGACCGGACTGATAGTCTACGAGCAGTACTTC
- | - | TRBJ2-3 | TRBV2 | CASSTRGRGDTQYF | TGTGCCAGCAGTACCAGGGGTCGAGGAGATACGCAGTATTTT
TRBD2 | - | TRBJ2-7 | TRBV7-8 | CASSFTSGSGSTVFYEQYF | TGTGCCAGCAGCTTTACTAGCGGGAGCGGGTCTACCGTATTCTACGAGCAGTACTTC
- | - | TRBJ2-1 | TRBV2 | CASSELSYNEQFF | TGTGCCAGCAGTGAACTCTCCTACAATGAGCAGTTCTTC
- | - | TRBJ1-2 | TRBV28 | CASTQSGDGYTF | TGTGCCAGCACCCAAAGCGGGGATGGCTACACCTTC
TRBD2 | - | TRBJ2-6 | TRBV11-2 | CASKNAAGGSGANVLTF | TGTGCCAGCAAAAACGCAGCGGGAGGCTCTGGGGCCAACGTCCTGACTTTC
- | - | TRBJ2-5 | TRBV15 | CATSRDLGLGQETQYF | TGTGCCACCAGCAGAGATCTAGGGCTCGGGCAAGAGACCCAGTACTTC
TRBD1 | - | TRBJ2-2 | TRBV29-1 | CSVTGETGELFF | TGCAGCGTTACAGGGGAAACCGGGGAGCTGTTTTTT
- | - | TRBJ1-2 | TRBV6-5 | CASYQQGYNYGYTF | TGTGCCAGTTATCAACAGGGATATAACTATGGCTACACCTTC
TRBD1 | - | TRBJ1-2 | TRBV4-2 | CASRNRGGGYTF | TGTGCCAGCAGAAACAGGGGTGGCGGCTACACCTTC
TRBD2 | - | TRBJ2-7 | TRBV6-1 | CASSEDSGSKPRGVEQYF | TGTGCCAGCAGTGAAGATAGCGGGTCTAAACCCCGGGGGGTCGAGCAGTACTTC
TRBD1 | - | TRBJ2-3 | TRBV5-1 | CASSLLTGLDTQYF | TGCGCCAGCAGCCTTTTGACAGGGCTTGATACGCAGTATTTT
- | - | TRBJ2-6 | TRBV6-6 | CASSYVSSGANVLTF | TGTGCCAGCAGTTACGTCAGCTCTGGGGCCAACGTCCTGACTTTC
- | - | TRBJ2-3 | TRBV25-1 | CASSESGGRADTQYF | TGTGCCAGCAGTGAATCCGGGGGCCGCGCAGATACGCAGTATTTT
- | - | TRBJ2-1 | TRBV29-1 | CSVGVNEQFF | TGCAGCGTTGGGGTAAATGAGCAGTTCTTC
- | - | TRBJ1-2 | TRBV6-6 | CASSGGSIYGYTF | TGTGCCAGCAGCGGGGGGTCTATCTATGGCTACACCTTC
- | - | TRBJ1-3 | TRBV6-6 | CASSYSTVAGNTIYF | TGTGCCAGCAGTTACTCAACGGTAGCCGGAAACACCATATATTTT
- | - | TRBJ2-2 | TRBV6-1 | CASSETTPGITGELFF | TGTGCCAGCAGTGAAACTACCCCTGGGATTACCGGGGAGCTGTTTTTT
- | - | TRBJ1-2 | TRBV18 | CASSPSDGYTF | TGTGCCAGCTCACCCTCTGATGGCTACACCTTC
TRBD1 | - | TRBJ1-5 | TRBV27 | CASSLKGQGSNQPQHF | TGTGCCAGCAGTTTGAAGGGACAGGGAAGCAATCAGCCCCAGCATTTT
- | - | TRBJ1-3 | TRBV30 | CAWRGAASGNTIYF | TGTGCCTGGAGGGGGGCCGCTTCTGGAAACACCATATATTTT
TRBD1 | - | TRBJ1-1 | TRBV28 | CASSSPRGRLNTEAFF | TGTGCCAGCAGTTCCCCCAGGGGGCGATTGAACACTGAAGCTTTCTTT